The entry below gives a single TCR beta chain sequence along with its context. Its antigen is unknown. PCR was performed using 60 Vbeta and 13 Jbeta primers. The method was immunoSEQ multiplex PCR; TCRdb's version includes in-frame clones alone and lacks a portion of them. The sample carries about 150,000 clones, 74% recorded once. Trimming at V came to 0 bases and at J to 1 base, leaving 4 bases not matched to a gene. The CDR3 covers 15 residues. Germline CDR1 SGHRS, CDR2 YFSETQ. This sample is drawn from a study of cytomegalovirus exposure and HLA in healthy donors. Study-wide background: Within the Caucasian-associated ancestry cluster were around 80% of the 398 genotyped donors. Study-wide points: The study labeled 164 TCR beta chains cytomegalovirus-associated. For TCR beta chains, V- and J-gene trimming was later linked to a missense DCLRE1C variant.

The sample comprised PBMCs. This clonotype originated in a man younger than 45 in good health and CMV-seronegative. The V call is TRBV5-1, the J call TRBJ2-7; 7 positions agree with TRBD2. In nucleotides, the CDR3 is TGCGCCAGCAGCTTGGGGTCTAGCGGTTCCTACGAGCAGTACTTC. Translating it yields CASSLGSSGSYEQYF.